Reported below is one T cell receptor beta chain. The antigen is undetermined. These data are taken from a study of cytomegalovirus exposure and HLA in healthy donors. Turning to the study itself: Among 350 to 500 genotyped donors, about 85% fell in the Caucasian-associated ancestry cluster. Study-wide results and caveats: In a later analysis, CMV-associated beta chains were mostly HLA-associated, it appeared.

PCR primers comprised 60 Vbeta and 13 Jbeta primers. The assay was immunoSEQ multiplex PCR, and TCRdb's table has in-frame clones only and misses some. The sample lists around 130,000 clones; about 75% were seen once. Healthy bone marrow donors made up the cohort. V was clipped by 3 bases and J by 7 bases, with 7 bases between them. This CDR3 region has 12 residues. Germline V gene data show CDR1 as MGHRA and CDR2 as YSYEKL. The V gene is TRBV4-1, the J gene TRBJ1-3; no firm D call. The sequence was collected from a woman aged 40 to 55 in good health and CMV-seropositive. What was sequenced was PBMCs. Here the CDR3 DNA reads TGCGCCAGCAGCCAGGCAGGCAACACCATATATTTT. Protein sequence: CASSQAGNTIYF.